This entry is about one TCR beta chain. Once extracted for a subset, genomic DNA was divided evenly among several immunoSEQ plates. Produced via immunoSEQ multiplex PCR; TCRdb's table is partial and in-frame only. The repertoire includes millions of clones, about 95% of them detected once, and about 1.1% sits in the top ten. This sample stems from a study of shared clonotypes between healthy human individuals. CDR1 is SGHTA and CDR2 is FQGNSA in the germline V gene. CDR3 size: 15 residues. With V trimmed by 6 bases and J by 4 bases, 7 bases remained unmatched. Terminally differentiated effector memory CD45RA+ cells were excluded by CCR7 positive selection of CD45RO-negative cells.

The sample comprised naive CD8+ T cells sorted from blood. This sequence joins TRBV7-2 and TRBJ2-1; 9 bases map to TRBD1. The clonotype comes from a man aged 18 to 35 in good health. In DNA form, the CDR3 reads TGTGCCAGCAGTCCCGGGACAGGGCAATACAATGAGCAGTTCTTC. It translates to CASSPGTGQYNEQFF.